Below are 21 T cell receptor beta chains sequenced from a single sample in a study of blood T cell repertoires in COVID-19. The assay was immunoSEQ multiplex PCR, and TCRdb's table has in-frame clones only and misses some. Seen here are roughly 230,000 clones, 82% observed once, and the top ten hold around 3.4%. Sequencing used PBMCs or T cells enriched from blood (not recorded which). All receptors come from a woman aged 60 to 75 who had recovered from COVID-19.

This chain uses TRBV4-1 with TRBJ2-7; weak D call: TRBD2 (6 bases). The CDR3 runs 14 residues. Trimming pared 4 bases from V and 3 bases from J, leaving 13 bases between. Per the germline V gene, CDR1 is MGHRA and CDR2 is YSYEKL. CDR3 DNA sequence: TGCGCCAGCAGCCCTAGCGTAGTGATCTACGAGCAGTACTTC. Translating gives CASSPSVVIYEQYF.

This chain uses TRBV7-8 with TRBJ2-1; tentative D call: TRBD1 (5 bases). The CDR3 runs 14 residues. CDR1 is SGHVS and CDR2 is FQNEAQ in the germline V gene. V was cut by 0 bases and J by 8 bases, with 11 bases left in between. The CDR3, as DNA: TGTGCCAGCAGCTTAGCGGCAGAAGGGGATGAGCAGTTCTTC. This sequence encodes CASSLAAEGDEQFF.

The count of this clone is one. This chain links TRBV4-3 with TRBJ2-1; D may be TRBD1 (6 bases). The germline V and J ends were trimmed by 0 bases and 0 bases, with 12 bases remaining between them. There are 17 residues in the CDR3. CDR1 LGHNA and CDR2 YSLEER come from the germline V gene. The CDR3 loop is CASSQDHRGSSYNEQFF. The CDR3 nucleotides are TGCGCCAGCAGCCAAGATCATAGGGGGAGCTCCTACAATGAGCAGTTCTTC.

In its sample, this clone was seen once. The CDR3 sequence: CASSPDTGSRYEQYF. DNA of the CDR3: TGTGCCAGCAGCCCAGACACGGGATCCCGCTACGAGCAGTACTTC. V and J are TRBV3-1 (or the pseudogene TRBV3-2) and TRBJ2-7, with TRBD2 as a possible D gene (5 bases). Between the trimmed V and J ends, which lost 4 bases and 3 bases, there was a span of 16 bases. CDR1 is LGHDT and CDR2 is YNNKEL in the germline V gene (reference sequence). This CDR3 has 15 amino acids.

J is TRBJ1-6 and V is TRBV10-2, with 7 bases lining up with TRBD1. In germline, CDR1 is WSHSY, CDR2 SAAADI. This CDR3 has 15 amino acids. V lost 3 bases and J lost 7; bases outside the gene matches: 6. The CDR3 sequence is CASSDEPGQNSPLHF. The DNA of the CDR3 is TGCGCCAGCAGTGATGAGCCGGGACAGAATTCACCCCTCCACTTT.

The chain recombines TRBV11-1 with TRBJ2-3, with TRBD2 matching 12 bases. V shed 5 bases and J 5 bases; nucleotides not matched to a gene: 8. CDR1 SGHAT and CDR2 FQDESV come from the germline V gene (reference sequence). This CDR3 comprises 16 residues. This chain's CDR3 is CASSPSSGGVKDTQYF. The CDR3 coding sequence is TGTGCCAGCAGCCCGTCTAGCGGGGGGGTTAAAGATACGCAGTATTTT.

The chain's CDR3 is CASSQGGSYEQYF. The CDR3 DNA reads as TGTGCCAGCAGCCAGGGAGGGTCCTACGAGCAGTACTTC. The chain links TRBV6-5 to TRBJ2-7, with 7 nucleotides matching TRBD2. In germline, CDR1 is MNHEY, CDR2 SVGAGI. Losses at the gene ends were 6 bases for V and 1 base for J; bases not matched to a gene: 3. This CDR3 spans 13 amino acids.

This clone was detected only once. The V and J genes are TRBV7-2 and TRBJ2-3; TRBD2 might be the D (5 bases). This CDR3 has 15 amino acids. The germline V and J ends were trimmed by 5 bases and 2 bases, with 14 bases remaining between them. Germline V gene lookup returns CDR1 SGHTA and CDR2 FQGNSA. CDR3 protein: CASSPNGVLTDTQYF. CDR3 bases: TGTGCCAGCAGCCCCAACGGGGTACTCACAGATACGCAGTATTTT.

This clone was observed a handful of times. The chain is built from TRBV5-4 and TRBJ2-4; TRBD2 matches 13 bases. Germline values: CDR1 SGHNT, CDR2 YYREEE (reference sequence). V was clipped by 3 bases and J by 5 bases; unmatched bases: 8. CDR3 length: 17 residues. CDR3: CASSSLLAGGPQNIQYF. DNA of the CDR3: TGTGCCAGCAGCTCCTTACTAGCGGGGGGGCCCCAAAACATTCAGTACTTC.

This chain links TRBV6-5 with TRBJ2-7; 8 nucleotides align to TRBD2. Germline values: CDR1 MNHEY, CDR2 SVGAGI. The trim removed 6 bases at V and 2 bases at J, leaving 9 bases unmatched. The CDR3 totals 15 residues. DNA of the CDR3: TGTGCCAGCAGAGCGAATAGCGGGACTACCTACGAGCAGTACTTC. Protein product: CASRANSGTTYEQYF.

In its sample, this clone was seen once. The chain joins TRBV5-6 to TRBJ1-1; 8 bases map to TRBD1. The CDR3 loop spans 14 amino acids. Per germline, CDR1 SGHDT and CDR2 YYEEEE. The V and J ends lost 2 bases and 5 bases, in that order; junction bases with no gene match: 5. CDR3 in DNA: TGTGCCAGCAGCTTCCGAACAGGGGGAACTGAAGCTTTCTTT. Its protein is CASSFRTGGTEAFF.

The chain recombines TRBV19 with TRBJ1-4; possible D gene TRBD1, 5 bases. The CDR3 has 16 amino acids. The germline V gene encodes CDR1 LNHDA and CDR2 SQIVND (reference sequence). The V end was cut by 5 bases, the J end by 3 bases, with 16 bases between. This chain's CDR3 is CASSPGGIGPNEKLFF. The CDR3 DNA reads TGTGCCAGTAGTCCGGGGGGGATAGGGCCTAATGAAAAACTGTTTTTT.

This chain connects TRBV7-8 to TRBJ1-5; D uncertain. Germline CDR1 and CDR2: SGHVS and FQNEAQ. This CDR3 comprises 15 residues. V was trimmed by 0 bases and J by 0 bases, leaving 6 bases between them. The CDR3: CASSLATGSNQPQHF. CDR3 DNA: TGTGCCAGCAGCTTAGCAACTGGTAGCAATCAGCCCCAGCATTTT. Together with reference TRBV7-8 and TRBJ1-5, the CDR3 gives the full variable domain: GAGVSQSPRYKVAKRGQDVALRCDPISGHVSLFWYQQALGQGPEFLTYFQNEAQLDKSGLPSDRFFAERPEGSVSTLKIQRTQQEDSAVYLCASSLATGSNQPQHFGDGTRLSIL.

The J gene is TRBJ1-2, the V gene TRBV4-2; weak D call: TRBD1 (5 bases). Germline values: CDR1 LGHNA, CDR2 YNFKEQ. The V gene lost 4 bases and the J gene lost 8 bases, with 11 bases spanning the gap. The CDR3 covers 12 residues. The CDR3 nucleotides read TGTGCCAGCAGCCCGGCGCCAGGGGGCTACACCTTC. This translates into CASSPAPGGYTF.

The table lists this clone with a count of one. The gene calls are TRBV18 and TRBJ1-2; 7 bases fit TRBD1. CDR3 length: 15 residues. V was pared by 3 bases and J by 8 bases, with 12 bases of the junction left unmatched. CDR1 and CDR2 (germline): KGHSH, LQKENI. The CDR3 region is CASSPLLGTVRGYTF. The DNA of the CDR3 is TGTGCCAGCTCACCTTTACTCGGGACAGTTAGAGGCTACACCTTC.

This clone was recorded a few times. The chain couples TRBV6-1 to TRBJ2-1; tentative D call: TRBD1 (5 bases). Trimming took off 1 base at V and 8 bases at J, with 18 bases between the two ends. The germline V gene has CDR1 MNHNS and CDR2 SASEGT. CDR3 length equals 16 residues. For the CDR3, the DNA is TGTGCCAGCAGTGAAGGGCAGGGCATTTTGTGGGATGAGCAGTTCTTC. It yields the protein CASSEGQGILWDEQFF.

V usage is TRBV6-5 and J usage is TRBJ2-6; 8 positions match TRBD1. Trimming at V came to 6 bases and at J to 12 bases, leaving 10 bases not matched to a gene. Looked up from germline, CDR1 is MNHEY and CDR2 is SVGAGI. The CDR3 length is 14 residues. The CDR3 DNA reads as TGTGCCAGCAGGGACAGGGTGAGCTCAGGCGTCCTGACTTTC. This translates into CASRDRVSSGVLTF.

This rearrangement joins TRBV19 to TRBJ2-7, with D possibly being TRBD1 (5 bases). CDR3 length equals 13 residues. Germline V CDR1 and CDR2: LNHDA, SQIVND (reference sequence). V was shortened by 5 bases and J by 4 bases, with 12 bases between the two germline ends. CDR3 sequence reads: CASSWGNSYEQYF. The CDR3 bases are TGTGCCAGTAGTTGGGGCAACTCTTACGAGCAGTACTTC.

V and J are TRBV12-5 and TRBJ2-1, with 11 bases matching TRBD2. This CDR3 is 14 amino acids long. Per germline, CDR1 LGHNT and CDR2 FRNRAP. After removal of 10 bases from V and 7 bases from J, the junction contained 9 bases not matched to a gene. CDR3 protein: CATGGLAARNEQFF. Written as DNA, the CDR3 is TGTGCTACCGGGGGACTAGCGGCCCGGAATGAGCAGTTCTTC.

The rearrangement joins TRBV7-6 to TRBJ2-7, with D possibly being TRBD2 (5 bases). This CDR3 has 15 amino acids. Between the trimmed V and J ends, which lost 1 base and 0 bases, there was a span of 10 bases. From germline, CDR1 is SGHVS and CDR2 FNYEAQ. The CDR3 sequence: CASSLGGSLSYEQYF. The DNA for the CDR3 is TGTGCCAGCAGCTTAGGAGGGAGCCTCTCCTACGAGCAGTACTTC.

CDR3: CASSPDRAETQYF. DNA of the CDR3: TGTGCCAGCAGCCCGGACAGGGCTGAGACCCAGTACTTC. This chain joins TRBV2 and TRBJ2-5; 8 nucleotides align to TRBD1. CDR1 and CDR2 from the germline V gene are SNHLY and FYNNEI. Germline trimming cut 6 bases from V and 5 bases from J; bases unmatched to any gene: 5. The CDR3 is 13 residues long.